This T cell receptor (beta chain) was identified during a study of blood T cells in healthy people across ages. Germline-derived CDR1 and CDR2 are SGDLS and YYNGEE. The ends were cut back, 3 bases at V and 1 base at J, with 11 bases in the middle. The CDR3 totals 14 residues. There are a few counts of this clonotype. The use of a sample-barcoded 5' primer and a J-beta primer mix characterized a second PCR of about 7 to 12 cycles. A template-switch adaptor that had 12 random nucleotides put a tag on each cDNA molecule. In TCRdb, the 5' RACE reads were re-called with MiXCR into one record per CDR3 protein. Of roughly 1,500,000 distinct CDR3 sequences listed, approximately 32% are singletons.

The sample was blood. The V and J genes are TRBV9 and TRBJ2-7, with D possibly matching TRBD1 (6 bases). The clonotype was recovered from a woman aged 25 to 39 in good health. The chain's CDR3 is CASSGGDTSYEQYF. As DNA, the CDR3 is TGTGCCAGCAGCGGTGGGGACACTTCCTACGAGCAGTACTTC.